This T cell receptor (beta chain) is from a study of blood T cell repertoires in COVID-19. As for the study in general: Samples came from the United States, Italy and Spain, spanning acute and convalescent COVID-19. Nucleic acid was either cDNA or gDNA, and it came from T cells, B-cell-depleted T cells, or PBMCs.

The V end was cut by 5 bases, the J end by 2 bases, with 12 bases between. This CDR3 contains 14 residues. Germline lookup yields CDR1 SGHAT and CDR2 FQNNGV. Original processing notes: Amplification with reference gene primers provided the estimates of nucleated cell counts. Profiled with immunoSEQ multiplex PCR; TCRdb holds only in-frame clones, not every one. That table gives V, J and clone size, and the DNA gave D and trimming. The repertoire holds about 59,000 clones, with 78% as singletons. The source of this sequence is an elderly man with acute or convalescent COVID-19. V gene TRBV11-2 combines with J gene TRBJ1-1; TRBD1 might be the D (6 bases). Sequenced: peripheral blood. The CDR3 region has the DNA TGTGCCAGCAGCCGGACAGACTCCAACACTGAAGCTTTCTTT. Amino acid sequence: CASSRTDSNTEAFF.